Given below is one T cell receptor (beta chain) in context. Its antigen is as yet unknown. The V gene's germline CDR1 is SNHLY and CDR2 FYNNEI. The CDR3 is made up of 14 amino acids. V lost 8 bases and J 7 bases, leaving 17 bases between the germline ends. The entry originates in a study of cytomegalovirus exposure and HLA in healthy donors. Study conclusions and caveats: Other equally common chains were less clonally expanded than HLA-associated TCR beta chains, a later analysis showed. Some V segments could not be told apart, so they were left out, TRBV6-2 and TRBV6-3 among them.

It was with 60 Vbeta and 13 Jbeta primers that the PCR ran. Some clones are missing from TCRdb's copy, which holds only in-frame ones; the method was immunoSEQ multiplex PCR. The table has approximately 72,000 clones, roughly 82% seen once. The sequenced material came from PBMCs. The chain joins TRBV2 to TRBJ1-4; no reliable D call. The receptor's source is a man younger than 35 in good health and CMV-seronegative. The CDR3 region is CASLEASWTEKLFF. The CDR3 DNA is TGTGCCAGCTTGGAGGCCAGTTGGACTGAAAAACTGTTTTTT.